The 10 T cell receptor beta chains below all came from one sample that was sequenced in a study of shared clonotypes between healthy human individuals. Sequenced by immunoSEQ multiplex PCR; TCRdb stores in-frame clones only, minus some. The sample yields approximately 88,000 clones, 60% to 75% seen once. Sequenced: memory CD8+ T cells sorted from blood. This sample's subset: CD45RO+ cells pooled with CCR7-negative TemRA cells. The receptors derive from a man aged 30 to 45 in good health.

This chain connects TRBV7-3 to TRBJ1-2, with no clear D. Trimming pared 0 bases from V and 7 bases from J, leaving 24 bases between. Germline loops: CDR1 SGHTA, CDR2 FQGTGA. CDR3 length: 18 amino acids. CDR3 loop: CASSLTSPSPMRSGGYTF. In nucleotides, the CDR3 is TGTGCCAGCAGCTTAACATCACCGAGCCCAATGAGGAGTGGTGGCTACACCTTC.

This clone came up a few times. The chain carries TRBV29-1 and TRBJ1-1; D is undetermined. CDR1 and CDR2 (germline): SQVTM, ANQGSEA. This CDR3 has 11 residues. The ends were cut back, 6 bases at V and 5 bases at J, with 10 bases in the middle. The CDR3: CSVLGGTEAFF. CDR3 coding DNA: TGCAGCGTCCTGGGAGGGACTGAAGCTTTCTTT.

The chain recombines TRBV20-1 with TRBJ2-2, with TRBD2 as a possible D gene (6 bases). Germline CDR1 reads DFQATT; CDR2 reads SNEGSKA (reference sequence). Trimming took 3 bases from V and 7 from J, leaving 6 bases between them. CDR3 length: 11 residues. The CDR3 sequence: CSARGLGELFF. For the CDR3, the DNA is TGCAGTGCTAGGGGACTCGGGGAGCTGTTTTTT.

This clone was observed a few times. The genes are TRBV10-2 and TRBJ2-2; D is unresolved. The V gene's germline CDR1 is WSHSY and CDR2 SAAADI. The CDR3 spans 14 residues. Trimming removed 0 bases at V and 6 bases at J, with 8 bases between. This CDR3 reads CASSESGIPGELFF. CDR3 in DNA: TGCGCCAGCAGTGAGTCGGGAATCCCCGGGGAGCTGTTTTTT.

The chain has TRBV27 and TRBJ2-7; 7 bases are a match to TRBD2. CDR3 length equals 14 residues. CDR1 and CDR2 from the germline V gene are MNHEY and SMNVEV (reference sequence). After removal of 2 bases from V and 4 bases from J, the junction contained 5 bases not matched to a gene. The CDR3 DNA is TGTGCCAGCAGTTTAAGCGGGGAATGGTACGAGCAGTACTTC. Translating it yields CASSLSGEWYEQYF.

The chain employs TRBV29-1 and TRBJ2-4; D could derive from TRBD1 or TRBD2 (5 bases each). The CDR3 is 13 residues long. The ends were cut back, 5 bases at V and 6 bases at J, with 14 bases in the middle. Germline CDR1 SQVTM, CDR2 ANQGSEA. CDR3 residues: CSVSSDGGNIQYF. The CDR3 region has the DNA TGCAGCGTTTCGTCGGATGGGGGAAACATTCAGTACTTC. Using reference TRBV29-1 and TRBJ2-4 for the parts outside the CDR3, the full variable domain is SAVISQKPSRDICQRGTSLTIQCQVDSQVTMMFWYRQQPGQSLTLIATANQGSEATYESGFVIDKFPISRPNLTFSTLTVSNMSPEDSSIYLCSVSSDGGNIQYFGAGTRLSVL.

V and J are TRBV15 and TRBJ2-3; 10 positions agree with TRBD2. The V segment lost 1 base and the J segment 2 bases; nucleotides outside the gene matches: 6. In germline, CDR1 is LNHNV, CDR2 YYDKDF (reference sequence). There are 17 residues in the CDR3. The CDR3 loop reads CATSRVASGSLTDTQYF. The CDR3 DNA reads as TGTGCCACCAGCAGAGTTGCTAGCGGGAGCCTCACAGATACGCAGTATTTT.

This clone was counted ten times or more. The same CDR3 can be traced to other DNA sequences in this sample. This sequence joins TRBV10-3 and TRBJ1-4; D is perhaps TRBD1 (6 bases). Germline-derived CDR1 and CDR2 are ENHRY and SYGVKD. The ends were cut back, 3 bases at V and 0 bases at J, with 17 bases in the middle. CDR3 length: 18 residues. CDR3 sequence reads: CAISDPQDRLATNEKLFF. CDR3 nucleotide sequence: TGTGCCATCAGTGACCCCCAAGACAGGCTAGCAACTAATGAAAAACTGTTTTTT.

This clone was recorded at least ten times. The CDR3 here is CSVVYSYSYEQYF. CDR3 coding DNA: TGCAGCGTGGTATATAGCTACTCCTACGAGCAGTACTTC. The J gene is TRBJ2-7, the V gene TRBV29-1; D is uncertain. V lost 6 bases and J 0 bases, leaving 12 bases between the germline ends. The germline gives CDR1 SQVTM, CDR2 ANQGSEA. This CDR3 contains 13 residues.

The rearrangement uses TRBV6-6 and TRBJ2-1, with 7 bases aligning to TRBD1. The CDR3 length is 15 residues. With V trimmed by 0 bases and J by 6 bases, 5 bases remained unmatched. CDR1 and CDR2 from the germline V gene are MNHNY and SVGAGI (reference sequence). CDR3 protein: CASSYSGRGFNEQFF. CDR3 nucleotide sequence: TGTGCCAGCAGTTACTCCGGCAGGGGGTTCAATGAGCAGTTCTTC.